Below, 9 T cell receptor beta chains from the same sample are listed, as sequenced in a study of molecular identifiers for immune sequencing clone quantification. TCRdb reprocessed the PCR reads via MiXCR and lists one record per CDR3 protein. The top ten hold 0.74% of the sample, which has roughly 320,000 distinct CDR3 sequences, roughly a quarter seen once. Sequencing used naive CD8+ T cells from blood, with Jurkat cell RNA spiked in. Subset meaning: FACS-sorted CD8+CD4-CCR7+CD45RA+ naive T cells. The source is a human donor in good health. Some libraries in this study had Jurkat cell RNA spiked in.

This chain links TRBV2 with TRBJ2-1, with no clear D. V was pared by 6 bases and J by 8 bases, with 11 bases between. CDR3 length: 12 amino acids. Germline loops: CDR1 SNHLY, CDR2 FYNNEI. The CDR3: CASRSHPYEQFF. CDR3 nucleotides: TGTGCCAGCAGGTCCCACCCATATGAGCAGTTCTTC.

A remark on this clonotype: This may be a read error: a much more frequent sequence differs by one nucleotide. The V gene is TRBV4-1, the J gene TRBJ2-7, with a weak D call TRBD2 (7 bases). Germline V gene sequence: CDR1 MGHRA, CDR2 YSYEKL. The CDR3 has 15 residues. V dropped 1 base and J dropped 3 bases, with 13 bases sitting between them. The CDR3 region has the DNA TGCGCCAGCAGCCAAGGCGCGGGGGCGGGCTACGAGCAGTACTTC. It encodes CASSQGAGAGYEQYF.

The chain has TRBV12-3 or TRBV12-4 and TRBJ2-2; D is unclear. The CDR3 consists of 13 residues. Trimming took 2 bases from V and 6 from J, leaving 7 bases between them. CDR3 protein: CASSLSTAGELFF. The CDR3 nucleotides are TGTGCCAGCAGTTTAAGTACGGCCGGGGAGCTGTTTTTT.

This clonotype was seen many times. The chain links TRBV19 to TRBJ2-3; 13 bases match TRBD2. Per the germline V gene, CDR1 is LNHDA and CDR2 is SQIVND (reference sequence). This CDR3 is 17 amino acids long. V shed 5 bases, J shed 2 bases, and the junction held 7 bases outside the gene matches. CDR3 nucleotide sequence: TGTGCCAGTAGTCCCTGGGGACTAGCGGGACCCACAGATACGCAGTATTTT. As protein: CASSPWGLAGPTDTQYF.

There are a few counts of this clonotype. The chain links TRBV28 to TRBJ2-1; the D gene is possibly TRBD2 (6 bases). The germline gives CDR1 MDHEN, CDR2 SYDVKM. With 5 bases removed from V and 6 bases from J, the gap between germline ends came to 20 bases. This CDR3 has 16 amino acids. CDR3 nucleotides: TGTGCCAGCAGTCCCGACGCTAGCGCCCGATTCAATGAGCAGTTCTTC. It encodes CASSPDASARFNEQFF.

This clonotype has only a few counts. J is TRBJ2-3 and V is TRBV19; possible D gene TRBD1, 6 bases. V was clipped by 7 bases and J by 0 bases, with 14 bases between them. The CDR3 consists of 15 residues. Germline CDR1 is LNHDA and CDR2 is SQIVND (reference sequence). The CDR3 sequence is CASIGTTTSTDTQYF. The CDR3 nucleotides read TGTGCCAGTATAGGGACAACTACTAGCACAGATACGCAGTATTTT.

This clonotype was counted between two and nine times. This chain connects TRBV4-1 to TRBJ1-3; D remains unclear. Per the germline V gene, CDR1 is MGHRA and CDR2 is YSYEKL. V shed 0 bases and J shed 0 bases, with 9 bases lying between them. CDR3 length: 16 amino acids. This chain's CDR3 is CASSQDHVYSGNTIYF. The CDR3 nucleotides are TGCGCCAGCAGCCAAGATCACGTATACTCTGGAAACACCATATATTTT.

With regard to this clonotype: A much bigger clone sits one base away, suggesting this may be a read error. J is TRBJ1-2 and V is TRBV5-1; D gene unclear. Trimming cost V 0 bases and J 2 bases, with 5 bases left between them. CDR3 size: 13 residues. Germline values: CDR1 SGHRS, CDR2 YFSETQ. The CDR3 here is CASSLVGNYGYTF. The CDR3 DNA sequence: TGCGCCAGCAGCTTGGTAGGAAACTATGGCTACACCTTC.

The chain is built from TRBV4-3 and TRBJ1-6; no firm D call. Germline V gene sequence: CDR1 LGHNA, CDR2 YSLEER. CDR3 length equals 13 residues. Trimming took 2 bases from V and 8 from J, leaving 7 bases between them. The CDR3 coding sequence is TGCGCCAGCAGCCAAACTGGGCATTCACCCCTCCACTTT. This encodes CASSQTGHSPLHF.